This T cell receptor beta chain was sequenced in a study of blood T cell repertoires in COVID-19. V lost 0 bases, J lost 8 bases, and 16 bases lay in between. Germline lookup yields CDR1 MGHDK and CDR2 SYGVNS. The CDR3 sequence is 15 residues long. Measured with immunoSEQ multiplex PCR; TCRdb has only the in-frame clones, and not every one. The data show about 300,000 clones, with around 85% seen just once and around 1.6% held by the top ten. The clonotype comes from a human donor with COVID-19, enrolled during active disease. The donor label of this sample is uncertain. The specimen sequenced was peripheral blood. This chain uses TRBV25-1 with TRBJ1-2; D is ambiguous. CDR3 sequence (DNA): TGTGCCAGCAGTGAATATGGTATGACGAGGGTAGGCTACACCTTC. This translates into CASSEYGMTRVGYTF.